This T cell receptor beta chain was identified during a study of blood T cell repertoires in COVID-19. This clone has only a few counts. Sequenced by immunoSEQ multiplex PCR; TCRdb stores in-frame clones only, minus some. The sample includes about 81,000 clones, 86% of them seen just once. The specimen was peripheral blood. The clonotype was recovered from a human donor in a cohort sampled during active COVID-19.

CDR3 residues: CASSLGGEVWETQYF. The CDR3, as DNA: TGTGCCAGCAGCTTAGGGGGAGAGGTTTGGGAGACCCAGTACTTC. The V gene is TRBV7-8, the J gene TRBJ2-5, with D perhaps matching TRBD2 (5 bases). The CDR3 length is 15 residues. Germline values: CDR1 SGHVS, CDR2 FQNEAQ. V was trimmed by 1 base and J by 5 bases, leaving 14 bases between them. Combining the CDR3 with reference TRBV7-8 and TRBJ2-5 gives the whole variable domain GAGVSQSPRYKVAKRGQDVALRCDPISGHVSLFWYQQALGQGPEFLTYFQNEAQLDKSGLPSDRFFAERPEGSVSTLKIQRTQQEDSAVYLCASSLGGEVWETQYFGPGTRLLVL.